Below are 3 T cell receptor beta chains sequenced from a single sample in a study of blood T cell repertoires in COVID-19. TCRdb's table, derived via immunoSEQ multiplex PCR, lists solely in-frame clones and lacks some. The sample lists 200,000 to 250,000 clones; roughly 80% were seen once. Source material: peripheral blood. The receptors shown here come from a woman aged 80 or over with COVID-19, enrolled during active disease.

The chain recombines TRBV5-1 with TRBJ1-2; D is unresolved. V lost 0 bases, J lost 1 base, and 7 bases lay in between. This CDR3 is built from 14 residues. Per the germline V gene, CDR1 is SGHRS and CDR2 is YFSETQ. The CDR3 here is CASSLDQVNYGYTF. CDR3 coding DNA: TGCGCCAGCAGCTTGGATCAGGTTAACTATGGCTACACCTTC.

V and J are TRBV7-8 and TRBJ1-3; TRBD1 matches at 7 bases. V was clipped by 3 bases and J by 1 base; unmatched bases: 0. Germline loops: CDR1 SGHVS, CDR2 FQNEAQ. The CDR3 is made up of 14 amino acids. The CDR3 coding sequence is TGTGCCAGCAGCTTGACAGGGTCTGGAAACACCATATATTTT. Residues: CASSLTGSGNTIYF.

The gene calls are TRBV5-1 and TRBJ2-1, with 13 bases lining up with TRBD2. Germline CDR1 SGHRS, CDR2 YFSETQ. Losses at the gene ends were 0 bases for V and 3 bases for J; bases not matched to a gene: 0. The CDR3 has 16 amino acids. CDR3 in amino acids: CASSLGTSGGYNEQFF. The CDR3, as DNA: TGCGCCAGCAGCTTGGGGACTAGCGGGGGCTACAATGAGCAGTTCTTC.